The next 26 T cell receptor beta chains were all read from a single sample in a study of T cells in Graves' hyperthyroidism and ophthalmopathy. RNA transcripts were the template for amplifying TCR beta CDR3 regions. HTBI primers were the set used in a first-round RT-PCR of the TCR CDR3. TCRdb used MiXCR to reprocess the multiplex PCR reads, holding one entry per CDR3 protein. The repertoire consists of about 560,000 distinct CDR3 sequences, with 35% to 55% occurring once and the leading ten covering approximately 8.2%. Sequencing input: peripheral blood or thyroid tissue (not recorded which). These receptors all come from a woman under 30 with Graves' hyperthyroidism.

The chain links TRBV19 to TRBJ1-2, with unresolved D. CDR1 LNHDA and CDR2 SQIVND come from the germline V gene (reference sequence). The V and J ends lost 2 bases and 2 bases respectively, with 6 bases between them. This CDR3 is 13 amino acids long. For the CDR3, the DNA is TGTGCCAGTAGTATACACACGAACTATGGCTACACCTTC. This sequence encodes CASSIHTNYGYTF.

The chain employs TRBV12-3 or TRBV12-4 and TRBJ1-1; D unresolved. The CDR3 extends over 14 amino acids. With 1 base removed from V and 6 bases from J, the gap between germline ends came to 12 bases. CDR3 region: CASSLGRRFPEAFF. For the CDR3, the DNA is TGTGCCAGCAGTTTAGGACGAAGGTTTCCTGAAGCTTTCTTT.

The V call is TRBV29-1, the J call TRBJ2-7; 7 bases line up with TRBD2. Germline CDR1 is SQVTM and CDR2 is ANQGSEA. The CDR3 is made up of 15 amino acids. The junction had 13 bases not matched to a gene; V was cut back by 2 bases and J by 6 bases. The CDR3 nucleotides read TGCAGCGTTGAAAGCTCACCGGGGGGAACGTTCGAGCAGTACTTC. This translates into CSVESSPGGTFEQYF.

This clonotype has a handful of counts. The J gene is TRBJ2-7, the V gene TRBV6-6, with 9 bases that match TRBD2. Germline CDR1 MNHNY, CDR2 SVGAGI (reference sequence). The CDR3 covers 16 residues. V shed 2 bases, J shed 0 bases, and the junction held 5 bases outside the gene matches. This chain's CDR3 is CASSYGVAGVSYEQYF. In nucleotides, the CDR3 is TGTGCCAGCAGTTACGGCGTAGCGGGAGTCTCCTACGAGCAGTACTTC.

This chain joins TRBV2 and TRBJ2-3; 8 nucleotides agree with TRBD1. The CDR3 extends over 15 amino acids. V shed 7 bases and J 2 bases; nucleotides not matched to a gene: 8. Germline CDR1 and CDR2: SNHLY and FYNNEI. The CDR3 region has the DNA TGTGCCAGCAATAGCGGACAGGGCTTCACAGATACGCAGTATTTT. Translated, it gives CASNSGQGFTDTQYF. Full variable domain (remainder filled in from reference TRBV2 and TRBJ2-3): EPEVTQTPSHQVTQMGQEVILRCVPISNHLYFYWYRQILGQKVEFLVSFYNNEISEKSEIFDDQFSVERPDGSNFTLKIRSTKLEDSAMYFCASNSGQGFTDTQYFGPGTRLTVL.

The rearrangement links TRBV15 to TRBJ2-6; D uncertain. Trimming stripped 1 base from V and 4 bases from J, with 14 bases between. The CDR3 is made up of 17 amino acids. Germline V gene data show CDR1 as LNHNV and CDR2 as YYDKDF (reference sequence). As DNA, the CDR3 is TGTGCCACCAGCAGAGTTGTAGGGAACACCGGGGCCAACGTCCTGACTTTC. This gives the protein CATSRVVGNTGANVLTF.

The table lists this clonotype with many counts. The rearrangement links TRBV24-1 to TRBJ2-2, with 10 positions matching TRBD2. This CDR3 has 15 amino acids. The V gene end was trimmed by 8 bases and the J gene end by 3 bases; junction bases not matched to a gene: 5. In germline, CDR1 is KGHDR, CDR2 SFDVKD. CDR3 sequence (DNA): TGTGCCACCACAGCGGGGGGGCCTTACACCGGGGAGCTGTTTTTT. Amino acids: CATTAGGPYTGELFF.

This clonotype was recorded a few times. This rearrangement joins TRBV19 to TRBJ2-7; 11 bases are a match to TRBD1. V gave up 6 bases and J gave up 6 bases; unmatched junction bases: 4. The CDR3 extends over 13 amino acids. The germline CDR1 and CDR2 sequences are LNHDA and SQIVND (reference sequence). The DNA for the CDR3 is TGTGCCAGTAGCAAGGACAGGGGGCGCGAGCAGTACTTC. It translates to CASSKDRGREQYF.

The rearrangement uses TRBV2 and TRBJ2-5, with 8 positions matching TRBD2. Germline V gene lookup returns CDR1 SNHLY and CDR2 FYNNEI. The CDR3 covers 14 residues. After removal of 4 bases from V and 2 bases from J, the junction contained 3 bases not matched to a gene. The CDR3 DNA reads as TGTGCCAGCAGTGCTCGGGAGGGGCAAGAGACCCAGTACTTC. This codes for CASSAREGQETQYF.

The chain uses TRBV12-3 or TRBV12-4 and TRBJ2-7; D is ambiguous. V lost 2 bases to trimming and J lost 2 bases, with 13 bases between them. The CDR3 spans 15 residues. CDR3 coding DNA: TGTGCCAGCAGTTTATCGCAGCCGATTCCCTACGAGCAGTACTTC. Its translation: CASSLSQPIPYEQYF.

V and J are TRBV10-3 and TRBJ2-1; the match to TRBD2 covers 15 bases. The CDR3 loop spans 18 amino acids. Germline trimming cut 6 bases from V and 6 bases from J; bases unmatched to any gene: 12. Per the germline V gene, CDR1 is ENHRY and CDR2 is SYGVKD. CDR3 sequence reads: CAISPGLAGGPSPNEQFF. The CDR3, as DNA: TGTGCCATCAGCCCGGGACTAGCGGGAGGTCCCTCACCCAATGAGCAGTTCTTC.

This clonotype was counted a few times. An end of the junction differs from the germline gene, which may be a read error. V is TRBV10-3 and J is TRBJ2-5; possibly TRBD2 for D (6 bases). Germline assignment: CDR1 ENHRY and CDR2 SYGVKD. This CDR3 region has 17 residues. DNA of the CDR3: TGTGCCAGCAGTGAAGAGGAGGGATTTGGAACCTTCGAGACCCAGTACTTC. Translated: CASSEEEGFGTFETQYF.

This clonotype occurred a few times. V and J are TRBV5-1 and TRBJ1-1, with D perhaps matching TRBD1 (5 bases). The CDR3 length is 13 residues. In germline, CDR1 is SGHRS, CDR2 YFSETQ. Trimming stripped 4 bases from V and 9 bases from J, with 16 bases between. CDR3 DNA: TGCGCCAGCAGCCCACCCGGGACCTCACAAGCTTTCTTT. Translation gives CASSPPGTSQAFF.

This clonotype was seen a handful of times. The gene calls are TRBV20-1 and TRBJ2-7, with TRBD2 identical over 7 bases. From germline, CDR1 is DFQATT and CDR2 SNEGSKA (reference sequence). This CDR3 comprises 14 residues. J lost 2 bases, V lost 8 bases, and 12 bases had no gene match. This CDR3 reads CSPKSSGNPYEQYF. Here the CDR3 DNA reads TGCAGTCCCAAGTCCAGCGGGAACCCCTACGAGCAGTACTTC.

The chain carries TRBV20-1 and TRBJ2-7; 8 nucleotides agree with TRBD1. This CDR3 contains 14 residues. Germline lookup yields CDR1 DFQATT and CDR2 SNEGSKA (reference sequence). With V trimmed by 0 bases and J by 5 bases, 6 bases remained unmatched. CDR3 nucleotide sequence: TGCAGTGCTAGAGAGGGACAGGAGGTGGACGAGCAGTACTTC. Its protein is CSAREGQEVDEQYF.

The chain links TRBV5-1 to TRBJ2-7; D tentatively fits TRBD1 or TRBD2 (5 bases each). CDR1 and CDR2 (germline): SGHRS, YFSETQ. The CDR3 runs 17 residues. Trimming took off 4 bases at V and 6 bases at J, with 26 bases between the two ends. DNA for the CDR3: TGCGCCAGCAGCCCGGCCGGCCAGGGTGGGGGATCGGTCGAGCAGTACTTC. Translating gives CASSPAGQGGGSVEQYF.

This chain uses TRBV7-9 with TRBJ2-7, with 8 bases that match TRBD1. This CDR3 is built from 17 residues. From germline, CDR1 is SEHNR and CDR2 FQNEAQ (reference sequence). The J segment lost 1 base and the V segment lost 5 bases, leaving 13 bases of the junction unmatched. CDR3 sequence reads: CASSQDATGVISYEQYF. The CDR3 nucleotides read TGTGCCAGCAGCCAAGATGCGACAGGGGTAATATCCTACGAGCAGTACTTC.

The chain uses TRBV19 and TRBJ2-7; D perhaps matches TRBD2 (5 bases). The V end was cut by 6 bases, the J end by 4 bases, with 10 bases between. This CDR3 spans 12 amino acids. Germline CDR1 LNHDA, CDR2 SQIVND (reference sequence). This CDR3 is CASSEGHYEQYF. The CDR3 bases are TGTGCCAGTAGCGAGGGCCATTACGAGCAGTACTTC.

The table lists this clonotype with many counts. The CDR3, as DNA: TGTGCCACCAGCATTGGGAACAGGGTGAACACTGAAGCTTTCTTT. Translated, it gives CATSIGNRVNTEAFF. The chain carries TRBV15 and TRBJ1-1, with D possibly being TRBD1 (6 bases). The CDR3 loop spans 15 amino acids. V lost 4 bases and J 0 bases, leaving 12 bases between the germline ends. The V gene's germline CDR1 is LNHNV and CDR2 YYDKDF (reference sequence).

The CDR3 DNA reads TGTGCCAGCAGTGCCGACGAGGGTGCGGCCTATGGCTACACCTTC. Residues: CASSADEGAAYGYTF. V gene TRBV25-1 combines with J gene TRBJ1-2, with D unclear. Germline CDR1 MGHDK, CDR2 SYGVNS. This CDR3 has 15 residues. Trimming took off 4 bases at V and 4 bases at J, with 16 bases between the two ends.

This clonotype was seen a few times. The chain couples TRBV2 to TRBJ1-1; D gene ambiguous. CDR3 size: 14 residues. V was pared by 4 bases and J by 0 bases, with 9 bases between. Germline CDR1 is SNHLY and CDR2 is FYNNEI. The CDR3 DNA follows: TGTGCCAGCAGTGTTGATGGGGTGAACACTGAAGCTTTCTTT. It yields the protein CASSVDGVNTEAFF. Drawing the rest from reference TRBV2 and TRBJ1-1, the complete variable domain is EPEVTQTPSHQVTQMGQEVILRCVPISNHLYFYWYRQILGQKVEFLVSFYNNEISEKSEIFDDQFSVERPDGSNFTLKIRSTKLEDSAMYFCASSVDGVNTEAFFGQGTRLTVV.

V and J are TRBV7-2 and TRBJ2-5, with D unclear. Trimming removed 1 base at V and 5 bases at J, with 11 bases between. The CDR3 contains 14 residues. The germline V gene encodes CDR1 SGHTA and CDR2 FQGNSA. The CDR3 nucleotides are TGTGCCAGCAGCTTAGGGGGTAGTTGGGAGACCCAGTACTTC. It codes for CASSLGGSWETQYF. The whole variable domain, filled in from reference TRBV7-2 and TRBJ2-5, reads GAGVSQSPSNKVTEKGKDVELRCDPISGHTALYWYRQSLGQGLEFLIYFQGNSAPDKSGLPSDRFSAERTGGSVSTLTIQRTQQEDSAVYLCASSLGGSWETQYFGPGTRLLVL.

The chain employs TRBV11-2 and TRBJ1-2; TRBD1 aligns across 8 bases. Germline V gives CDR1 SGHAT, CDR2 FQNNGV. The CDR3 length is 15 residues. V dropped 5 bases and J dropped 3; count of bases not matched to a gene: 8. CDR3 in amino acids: CASSPGQDHYYGYTF. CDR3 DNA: TGTGCCAGCAGCCCGGGACAGGATCACTACTATGGCTACACCTTC.

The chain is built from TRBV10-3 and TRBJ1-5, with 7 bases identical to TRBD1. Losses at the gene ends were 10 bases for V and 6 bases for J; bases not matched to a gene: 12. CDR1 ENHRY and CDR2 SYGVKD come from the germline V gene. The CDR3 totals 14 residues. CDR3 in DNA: TGTGCCAGCACCGGACTACAGGGGCCTCAGCCCCAGCATTTT. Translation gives CASTGLQGPQPQHF.

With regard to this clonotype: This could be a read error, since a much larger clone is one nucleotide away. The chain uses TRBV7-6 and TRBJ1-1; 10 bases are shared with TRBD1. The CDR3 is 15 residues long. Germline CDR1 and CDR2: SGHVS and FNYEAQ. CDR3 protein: CASSSSTGGWTEALF. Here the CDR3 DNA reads TGTGCCAGCAGCTCGTCGACAGGGGGCTGGACTGAAGCTCTCTTT. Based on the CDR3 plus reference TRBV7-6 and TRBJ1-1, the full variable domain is GAGVSQSPRYKVTKRGQDVALRCDPISGHVSLYWYRQALGQGPEFLTYFNYEAQQDKSGLPNDRFSAERPEGSISTLTIQRTEQRDSAMYRCASSSSTGGWTEALFGQGTRLTVV.

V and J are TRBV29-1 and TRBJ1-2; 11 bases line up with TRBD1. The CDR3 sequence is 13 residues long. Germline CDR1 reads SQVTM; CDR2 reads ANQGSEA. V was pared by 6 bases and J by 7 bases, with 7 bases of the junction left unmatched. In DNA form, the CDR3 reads TGCAGCGTGATGGACAGGGGGCTTAGTGGCTACACCTTC. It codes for CSVMDRGLSGYTF.